The 28 T cell receptor beta chains below come from one sample, sequenced in a study of CD8 T cells in ankylosing spondylitis. TCRdb redid the calling of the 5' RACE reads with MiXCR, one entry per CDR3 protein. The sample lists around 300,000 distinct CDR3 sequences, roughly 10% seen once, with roughly 9% in the top ten. Sequenced material: blood, either unsorted or a sorted T cell fraction (not recorded which). Receptor source: a female donor with ankylosing spondylitis or in good health (not recorded which).

This clonotype appeared a few times. The chain joins TRBV15 to TRBJ2-3; 7 nucleotides align to TRBD2. Germline CDR1 reads LNHNV; CDR2 reads YYDKDF (reference sequence). After removal of 1 base from V and 4 bases from J, the junction contained 8 bases not matched to a gene. The CDR3 is made up of 16 amino acids. CDR3 coding DNA: TGTGCCACCAGCAGAGTAACAGCGGGGAGCTCAGATACGCAGTATTTT. This sequence encodes CATSRVTAGSSDTQYF.

This clonotype was detected many times. V usage is TRBV7-8 and J usage is TRBJ1-6; D might be TRBD1 (6 bases). CDR3 length equals 15 residues. In germline, CDR1 is SGHVS, CDR2 FQNEAQ. V lost 5 bases and J lost 3, with 11 bases in between. CDR3 region: CASSQGPNYNSPLHF. The CDR3 bases are TGTGCCAGCAGCCAGGGGCCGAACTATAATTCACCCCTCCACTTT.

This clonotype was counted ten times or more. The genes are TRBV6-5 and TRBJ2-1; D perhaps matches TRBD2 (6 bases). This CDR3 spans 16 amino acids. Trimming removed 7 bases at V and 9 bases at J, with 25 bases between. The V gene's germline CDR1 is MNHEY and CDR2 SVGAGI. In DNA form, the CDR3 reads TGTGCCAGCACTTTGTCTAGGCAGCGGGTCCTCAGTGAGCAGTTCTTC. Amino acids: CASTLSRQRVLSEQFF.

This clonotype was seen only a few times. This chain links TRBV6-1 with TRBJ2-7; TRBD2 matches at 8 bases. Germline-derived CDR1 and CDR2 are MNHNS and SASEGT. With 8 bases clipped from V and 6 bases from J, the junction kept 12 bases outside the gene matches. The length of the CDR3 is 14 residues. CDR3 sequence: CASGKTSGVGEQYF. The CDR3 DNA reads TGTGCCAGCGGGAAAACTAGCGGCGTCGGCGAGCAGTACTTC.

This clonotype showed up just once. V usage is TRBV19 and J usage is TRBJ2-1, with 8 bases lining up with TRBD1. Germline V gene sequence: CDR1 LNHDA, CDR2 SQIVND (reference sequence). With 9 bases clipped from V and 4 bases from J, the junction kept 5 bases outside the gene matches. CDR3 size: 13 residues. CDR3 nucleotide sequence: TGTGCCAGCCAGGGGGCTGGGTACAATGAGCAGTTCTTC. This encodes CASQGAGYNEQFF.

V gene TRBV5-6 combines with J gene TRBJ2-2, with 10 bases matching TRBD2. The CDR3 is 16 amino acids. V gave up 2 bases and J gave up 3 bases; unmatched junction bases: 4. Germline V gene lookup returns CDR1 SGHDT and CDR2 YYEEEE. CDR3 bases: TGTGCCAGCAGCTTCGGCGGACTAGCGGACACCGGGGAGCTGTTTTTT. Protein: CASSFGGLADTGELFF. Drawing the rest from reference TRBV5-6 and TRBJ2-2, the complete variable domain is DAGVTQSPTHLIKTRGQQVTLRCSPKSGHDTVSWYQQALGQGPQFIFQYYEEEERQRGNFPDRFSGHQFPNYSSELNVNALLLGDSALYLCASSFGGLADTGELFFGEGSRLTVL.

The chain couples TRBV28 to TRBJ2-5; a possible D gene is TRBD1 (5 bases). CDR3 length: 14 amino acids. The germline CDR1 and CDR2 sequences are MDHEN and SYDVKM. Trimming shortened V by 0 bases and J by 3 bases, and 8 bases separated the two germline ends. Written as DNA, the CDR3 is TGTGCCAGCAGTTTATGGGGGCCGAAAGAGACCCAGTACTTC. It is translated as CASSLWGPKETQYF.

A single count supports this clonotype. A read error is possible here, since a much larger clone lies one base away. V is TRBV7-8 and J is TRBJ2-3; the D call may be TRBD1 or TRBD2 (5 bases each). This CDR3 is built from 16 residues. Trimming pared 5 bases from V and 2 bases from J, leaving 17 bases between. Germline V CDR1 and CDR2: SGHVS, FQNEAQ. This chain's CDR3 is CASSRRGGPSTDTQYF. As DNA, the CDR3 is TGTGCCAGCAGCCGTAGGGGCGGGCCTTCCACAGATACGCAGTATTTT.

This clonotype was seen at least ten times. The chain uses TRBV20-1 and TRBJ1-1; D may be TRBD1 (5 bases). CDR1 DFQATT and CDR2 SNEGSKA come from the germline V gene (reference sequence). The CDR3 consists of 15 residues. Between the trimmed V and J ends, which lost 8 bases and 0 bases, there was a span of 19 bases. In nucleotides, the CDR3 is TGCAGTACGCGGTGGTTTGACAGCTTGAACACTGAAGCTTTCTTT. Amino acids: CSTRWFDSLNTEAFF.

At least ten counts were recorded for this clonotype. Here the CDR3 DNA reads TGTGCCAGCTCACCGCCCGGGGGTTCTGAAAAACTGTTTTTT. Encoded protein: CASSPPGGSEKLFF. J is TRBJ1-4 and V is TRBV18, with D possibly being TRBD1 (5 bases). Trimming took off 3 bases at V and 7 bases at J, with 12 bases between the two ends. Looked up from germline, CDR1 is KGHSH and CDR2 is LQKENI. The CDR3 extends over 14 amino acids.

The CDR3 region is CAWSQLAYEQYF. The CDR3 DNA follows: TGTGCCTGGAGTCAGCTGGCCTACGAGCAGTACTTC. The chain couples TRBV30 to TRBJ2-7; D remains unclear. The germline CDR1 and CDR2 sequences are GTSNPN and SVGIG (reference sequence). V was shortened by 2 bases and J by 2 bases, with 7 bases between the two germline ends. The CDR3 totals 12 residues.

The chain uses TRBV20-1 and TRBJ2-2; D may be TRBD1 (6 bases). Germline V gene lookup returns CDR1 DFQATT and CDR2 SNEGSKA (reference sequence). Trimming stripped 3 bases from V and 1 base from J, with 9 bases between. The CDR3 length is 14 residues. The CDR3 here is CSASRDKNTGELFF. The CDR3 DNA reads as TGCAGTGCTAGCCGGGACAAGAACACCGGGGAGCTGTTTTTT.

In this sample, this clonotype turned up many times. The V gene is TRBV5-1, the J gene TRBJ1-2; 8 nucleotides line up with TRBD1. This CDR3 is built from 13 residues. V lost 3 bases, J lost 2 bases, and 0 bases stayed unmatched. CDR1 and CDR2 (germline): SGHRS, YFSETQ. This chain's CDR3 is CASSSGGNYGYTF. The CDR3 nucleotides are TGCGCCAGCAGCTCAGGGGGCAACTATGGCTACACCTTC.

This clonotype was counted a few times. The V and J genes are TRBV5-1 and TRBJ2-1, with 9 bases that match TRBD1. The CDR3 loop spans 13 amino acids. Germline-derived CDR1 and CDR2 are SGHRS and YFSETQ. V shed 4 bases and J 8 bases; nucleotides not matched to a gene: 4. DNA of the CDR3: TGCGCCAGCAGCCACAGGGGGCTCGATGAGCAGTTCTTC. This translates into CASSHRGLDEQFF.

This clonotype was recorded at least ten times. This chain joins TRBV25-1 and TRBJ2-1, with TRBD1 matching 8 bases. This CDR3 has 15 residues. With V trimmed by 5 bases and J by 3 bases, 6 bases remained unmatched. Looked up from germline, CDR1 is MGHDK and CDR2 is SYGVNS. The DNA of the CDR3 is TGTGCCAGCAGTAACCCCGGGACAGGCTACAATGAGCAGTTCTTC. It specifies CASSNPGTGYNEQFF.

The J gene is TRBJ2-1, the V gene TRBV5-1, with 9 bases aligning to TRBD1. Germline-derived CDR1 and CDR2 are SGHRS and YFSETQ. There are 19 residues in the CDR3. V was clipped by 4 bases and J by 9 bases; unmatched bases: 23. The CDR3 coding sequence is TGCGCCAGCAGCCCAGGATTCCGGGTTGAGACAGGGGGGTTTGGTGAGCAGTTCTTC. Residues: CASSPGFRVETGGFGEQFF.

This clonotype was observed many times. J is TRBJ2-1 and V is TRBV28; D call uncertain. Trimming pared 6 bases from V and 3 bases from J, leaving 18 bases between. In germline, CDR1 is MDHEN, CDR2 SYDVKM. The CDR3 totals 16 residues. CDR3 nucleotide sequence: TGTGCCAGCAGACCCGGTTGGGCAGCCGGCTACAATGAGCAGTTCTTC. Encoded protein: CASRPGWAAGYNEQFF.

The V call is TRBV11-1, the J call TRBJ2-1; 15 bases are a match to TRBD2. The length of the CDR3 is 18 residues. The J segment lost 6 bases and the V segment lost 2 bases, leaving 8 bases of the junction unmatched. The germline V gene has CDR1 SGHAT and CDR2 FQDESV (reference sequence). The CDR3 sequence: CASSLLAGGLAGGNEQFF. The CDR3 nucleotides are TGTGCCAGCAGCTTATTAGCGGGGGGACTAGCGGGGGGCAATGAGCAGTTCTTC.

This clonotype was seen repeatedly, ten times or more. This rearrangement joins TRBV7-2 to TRBJ1-2, with D possibly TRBD1 on 5 matching bases. Trimming removed 1 base at V and 7 bases at J, with 13 bases between. Germline values: CDR1 SGHTA, CDR2 FQGNSA. CDR3 length: 14 residues. This CDR3 is CASSLEPGLSGYTF. DNA of the CDR3: TGTGCCAGCAGCTTAGAACCAGGGCTGTCTGGCTACACCTTC.

This clonotype occurred a few times. The chain combines TRBV5-1 with TRBJ2-3, with 11 positions matching TRBD2. Trimming removed 0 bases from V and 5 bases from J; junction bases left unmatched: 2. CDR1 SGHRS and CDR2 YFSETQ come from the germline V gene. This CDR3 has 15 residues. In DNA form, the CDR3 reads TGCGCCAGCAGCTTGGTTCTAGCGGGAGGAGATACGCAGTATTTT. Translation: CASSLVLAGGDTQYF. Full variable domain (outside the CDR3, taken from reference TRBV5-1 and TRBJ2-3): KAGVTQTPRYLIKTRGQQVTLSCSPISGHRSVSWYQQTPGQGLQFLFEYFSETQRNKGNFPGRFSGRQFSNSRSEMNVSTLELGDSALYLCASSLVLAGGDTQYFGPGTRLTVL.

In its sample, this clonotype was seen many times. This chain uses TRBV9 with TRBJ2-1; 10 bases agree with TRBD2. This CDR3 has 16 residues. Germline V CDR1 and CDR2: SGDLS, YYNGEE. V dropped 0 bases and J dropped 3; count of bases not matched to a gene: 3. The CDR3 sequence: CASSVESSGGYNEQFF. In DNA, the CDR3 is TGTGCCAGCAGCGTAGAGTCTAGCGGGGGCTACAATGAGCAGTTCTTC.

This clonotype was found many times. The J gene is TRBJ2-1, the V gene TRBV30, with D possibly being TRBD2 (5 bases). CDR1 and CDR2 from the germline V gene are GTSNPN and SVGIG (reference sequence). V was trimmed by 0 bases and J by 7 bases, leaving 10 bases between them. The CDR3 covers 13 residues. The DNA for the CDR3 is TGTGCCTGGAGTGTTTCTCGGGGAAATGAGCAGTTCTTC. Translation gives CAWSVSRGNEQFF. Together with reference TRBV30 and TRBJ2-1, the CDR3 gives the full variable domain: SQTIHQWPATLVQPVGSPLSLECTVEGTSNPNLYWYRQAAGRGLQLLFYSVGIGQISSEVPQNLSASRPQDRQFILSSKKLLLSDSGFYLCAWSVSRGNEQFFGPGTRLTVL.

The rearrangement links TRBV3-1 to TRBJ2-4, with 13 bases aligning to TRBD2. The CDR3 has 15 amino acids. Germline V gene data show CDR1 as LGHDT and CDR2 as YNNKEL (reference sequence). Losses at the gene ends were 4 bases for V and 6 bases for J; bases not matched to a gene: 3. In DNA form, the CDR3 reads TGTGCCAGCAGCCTGGGGACTAGCGGGGTAAACATTCAGTACTTC. Amino acid sequence: CASSLGTSGVNIQYF. Combining the CDR3 with reference TRBV3-1 and TRBJ2-4 gives the whole variable domain DTAVSQTPKYLVTQMGNDKSIKCEQNLGHDTMYWYKQDSKKFLKIMFSYNNKELIINETVPNRFSPKSPDKAHLNLHINSLELGDSAVYFCASSLGTSGVNIQYFGAGTRLSVL.

The CDR3 is CASSGIQGSETQYF. CDR3 sequence (DNA): TGTGCCAGCAGCGGAATCCAGGGTTCCGAGACCCAGTACTTC. The chain is built from TRBV5-5 and TRBJ2-5, with D perhaps TRBD1 (5 bases). The CDR3 totals 14 residues. V lost 4 bases and J 5 bases, leaving 15 bases between the germline ends. Per germline, CDR1 SGHKS and CDR2 YYEKEE (reference sequence).

This clonotype has a count of ten or more. The chain joins TRBV5-5 to TRBJ2-7, with 7 nucleotides matching TRBD1. Germline V gene sequence: CDR1 SGHKS, CDR2 YYEKEE (reference sequence). The CDR3 loop spans 14 amino acids. Trimming at V came to 4 bases and at J to 10 bases, leaving 14 bases not matched to a gene. CDR3 DNA: TGTGCCAGCAGCCCGGGGACAGCTCCCCTTAAACAGTACTTC. As protein: CASSPGTAPLKQYF.

This clonotype has only a few counts. The chain recombines TRBV7-9 with TRBJ2-7; D is uncertain. Germline-derived CDR1 and CDR2 are SEHNR and FQNEAQ (reference sequence). This CDR3 contains 16 residues. With 4 bases removed from V and 4 bases from J, the gap between germline ends came to 20 bases. CDR3 in amino acids: CASSSGPATLGYEQYF. DNA of the CDR3: TGTGCCAGCAGCTCCGGTCCGGCGACCCTGGGTTACGAGCAGTACTTC.

The J gene is TRBJ1-4, the V gene TRBV4-2; 7 nucleotides match TRBD1. The CDR3 is made up of 15 amino acids. V lost 0 bases to trimming and J lost 8 bases; unmatched junction nucleotides: 6. CDR1 and CDR2 from the germline V gene are LGHNA and YNFKEQ. This CDR3 reads CASSQDPRQGEKLFF. The CDR3 DNA reads as TGTGCCAGCAGCCAAGATCCGAGACAGGGAGAAAAACTGTTTTTT.

The table lists this clonotype with many counts. The genes are TRBV28 and TRBJ1-5, with 10 bases identical to TRBD1. In germline, CDR1 is MDHEN, CDR2 SYDVKM. Losses at the gene ends were 1 base for V and 4 bases for J; bases not matched to a gene: 1. This CDR3 is built from 15 residues. The CDR3 sequence is CASSLSGQGNQPQHF. CDR3 bases: TGTGCCAGCAGTTTATCGGGACAGGGGAATCAGCCCCAGCATTTT.